A selection of T cell receptor beta chains follows, all from one sample in a study of identifying expanded T cells in peripheral blood. Libraries were prepared by immunoSEQ multiplex PCR; TCRdb keeps only in-frame clonotypes and omits some of them. Of tens of thousands of clones in the sample, roughly 84% were seen once. The material sequenced was blood. The receptor set was obtained from a person aged 18 to 75 in good health. The CDR3 runs from the conserved cysteine through the conserved F or W. A D gene is named only where the DNA matches it firmly. Size is omitted from some rows. Given values are once, few, many or a class for expanded clones.

v_gene: TRBV7-9; j_gene: TRBJ2-2; d_gene: -; abundance: -; CDR3nt: TGTGCCAGCAGCTTAGTGGGCCAGGGGAGATCCGGGGAGCTGTTTTTT; CDR3aa: CASSLVGQGRSGELFF
v_gene: TRBV5-4; j_gene: TRBJ2-7; d_gene: TRBD2; abundance: -; CDR3nt: TGTGCCAGCAGCCCAAGCGGGAGGGGGTCCTACGAGCAGTACTTC; CDR3aa: CASSPSGRGSYEQYF
v_gene: TRBV28; j_gene: TRBJ2-7; d_gene: TRBD2; abundance: -; CDR3nt: TGTGCCAGCAGCCAAGCGGGAGCCTACGAGCAGTACTTC; CDR3aa: CASSQAGAYEQYF
v_gene: TRBV29-1; j_gene: TRBJ2-7; d_gene: -; abundance: -; CDR3nt: TGCAGCGGACGGAGCAGCTCCTACGAGCAGTACTTC; CDR3aa: CSGRSSSYEQYF
v_gene: TRBV4-1; j_gene: TRBJ2-7; d_gene: TRBD1; abundance: -; CDR3nt: TGCGCCAGCAGCCAAGAGATCACAGGGGGATCCTACGAGCAGTACTTC; CDR3aa: CASSQEITGGSYEQYF
v_gene: TRBV7-3; j_gene: TRBJ1-2; d_gene: TRBD1; abundance: -; CDR3nt: TGTGCCAGCAGCTTAACCCCCAGCGCAGGGGGCCTCTATGGCTACACCTTC; CDR3aa: CASSLTPSAGGLYGYTF
v_gene: TRBV18; j_gene: TRBJ2-7; d_gene: TRBD2; abundance: once; CDR3nt: TGTGCCAGCTCACCTACTAGCGGGAGTTCGGGCGAGCAGTACTTC; CDR3aa: CASSPTSGSSGEQYF
v_gene: TRBV4-3; j_gene: TRBJ2-7; d_gene: TRBD2; abundance: -; CDR3nt: TGCGCCAGCAGCCAAGGTTACCCTAGCGGGAGAACGTACGAGCAGTACTTC; CDR3aa: CASSQGYPSGRTYEQYF
v_gene: TRBV5-6; j_gene: TRBJ2-7; d_gene: -; abundance: -; CDR3nt: TGTGCCAGCAGCTTGGTCGGTCCTTCCTACGAGCAGTACTTC; CDR3aa: CASSLVGPSYEQYF
v_gene: TRBV11-2; j_gene: TRBJ2-5; d_gene: TRBD1; abundance: -; CDR3nt: TGTGCCAGCAGCCGACGACAGGGAACTCAAGAGACCCAGTACTTC; CDR3aa: CASSRRQGTQETQYF
v_gene: TRBV11-2; j_gene: TRBJ2-1; d_gene: -; abundance: -; CDR3nt: TGTGCCAGCAGTTCTCAAAAAGGGGGCTCCTACAATGAGCAGTTCTTC; CDR3aa: CASSSQKGGSYNEQFF
v_gene: TRBV27; j_gene: TRBJ1-4; d_gene: TRBD1; abundance: -; CDR3nt: TGTGCCAGCAGTTCCCTAACAGGGGCGGGAGCAACTAATGAAAAACTGTTTTTT; CDR3aa: CASSSLTGAGATNEKLFF
v_gene: TRBV18; j_gene: TRBJ1-2; d_gene: TRBD1; abundance: -; CDR3nt: TGTGCCAGCTCACCAGTTTCATCAGGGGGCAATTCTTATGGCTACACCTTC; CDR3aa: CASSPVSSGGNSYGYTF
v_gene: TRBV4-3; j_gene: TRBJ1-3; d_gene: -; abundance: -; CDR3nt: TGCGCCAGCAGCCAAGACAGGGTCGGAAACACCATATATTTT; CDR3aa: CASSQDRVGNTIYF
v_gene: TRBV18; j_gene: TRBJ2-7; d_gene: TRBD1; abundance: -; CDR3nt: TGTGCCAGCTCACAAACGGGACAGGGGGCTGGCGAGCAGTACTTC; CDR3aa: CASSQTGQGAGEQYF
v_gene: TRBV27; j_gene: TRBJ2-2; d_gene: -; abundance: -; CDR3nt: TGTGCCAGCAGTTTATTGGGGGCGACGGACACCGGGGAGCTGTTTTTT; CDR3aa: CASSLLGATDTGELFF
v_gene: TRBV11-2; j_gene: TRBJ2-5; d_gene: -; abundance: -; CDR3nt: TGTGCCAGCAGCTTACGAGGAGAGACCCAGTACTTC; CDR3aa: CASSLRGETQYF
v_gene: TRBV28; j_gene: TRBJ2-5; d_gene: -; abundance: few; CDR3nt: TGTGCCAGCACCCGAGGTGGGGACGTGGGGACCCAGTACTTC; CDR3aa: CASTRGGDVGTQYF
v_gene: TRBV5-4; j_gene: TRBJ2-6; d_gene: -; abundance: -; CDR3nt: TGTGCCAGCAGCCCCCCACCGGGGAGTGGGGCCAACGTCCTGACTTTC; CDR3aa: CASSPPPGSGANVLTF
v_gene: TRBV27; j_gene: TRBJ1-4; d_gene: -; abundance: -; CDR3nt: TGTGCCAGCAGTTTATACACCCCAAGCTTTGGGGAAAAACTGTTTTTT; CDR3aa: CASSLYTPSFGEKLFF
v_gene: TRBV20-1; j_gene: TRBJ1-1; d_gene: -; abundance: -; CDR3nt: TGCAGTGCCAGGCAGACAACTGAAGCTTTCTTT; CDR3aa: CSARQTTEAFF
v_gene: TRBV7-2; j_gene: TRBJ1-2; d_gene: TRBD1; abundance: few; CDR3nt: TGTGCCAGCAGCTTAGCGACAGGGGACTATGGCTACACCTTC; CDR3aa: CASSLATGDYGYTF
v_gene: TRBV30; j_gene: TRBJ2-3; d_gene: -; abundance: -; CDR3nt: TGTGCCTCCGCAGGCCGGGGGGCTAGCACAGATACGCAGTATTTT; CDR3aa: CASAGRGASTDTQYF
v_gene: TRBV6-5; j_gene: TRBJ2-7; d_gene: TRBD1; abundance: -; CDR3nt: TGTGCCAGCAGCTCCGGGACAGGGTTTGTGTACGAGCAGTACTTC; CDR3aa: CASSSGTGFVYEQYF
v_gene: TRBV19; j_gene: TRBJ2-1; d_gene: TRBD2; abundance: -; CDR3nt: TGTGCCAGTACCCCCGGGACTAGCGGGAGTGGTGAGCAGTTCTTC; CDR3aa: CASTPGTSGSGEQFF
v_gene: TRBV28; j_gene: TRBJ2-7; d_gene: TRBD2; abundance: -; CDR3nt: TGTGCCAGCAGTGTTTTACTAGCGGGGTCCTACGAGCAGTACTTC; CDR3aa: CASSVLLAGSYEQYF
v_gene: TRBV13; j_gene: TRBJ2-1; d_gene: TRBD2; abundance: -; CDR3nt: TGTGCCAGCAGCTTACGAGGGAGGGAATGGTGGGTAGGATCAGGGTCGAATGAGCAGTTCTTC; CDR3aa: CASSLRGREWWVGSGSNEQFF
v_gene: TRBV13; j_gene: TRBJ1-1; d_gene: -; abundance: -; CDR3nt: TGTGCCAGCAGCTTAAGGGGAGTATACACTGAAGCTTTCTTT; CDR3aa: CASSLRGVYTEAFF
v_gene: TRBV10-3; j_gene: TRBJ2-3; d_gene: -; abundance: few; CDR3nt: TGTGCCATCAGTGAGGGGGCAGGGAACACAGATACGCAGTATTTT; CDR3aa: CAISEGAGNTDTQYF
v_gene: TRBV7-3; j_gene: TRBJ2-2; d_gene: -; abundance: -; CDR3nt: TGTGCCAGCAGAAATAGGGCGGGGACCGGGGAGCTGTTTTTT; CDR3aa: CASRNRAGTGELFF
v_gene: TRBV9; j_gene: TRBJ2-7; d_gene: -; abundance: -; CDR3nt: TGTGCCAGCAGCTTGACACTTGGCTCCTACGAGCAGTACTTC; CDR3aa: CASSLTLGSYEQYF